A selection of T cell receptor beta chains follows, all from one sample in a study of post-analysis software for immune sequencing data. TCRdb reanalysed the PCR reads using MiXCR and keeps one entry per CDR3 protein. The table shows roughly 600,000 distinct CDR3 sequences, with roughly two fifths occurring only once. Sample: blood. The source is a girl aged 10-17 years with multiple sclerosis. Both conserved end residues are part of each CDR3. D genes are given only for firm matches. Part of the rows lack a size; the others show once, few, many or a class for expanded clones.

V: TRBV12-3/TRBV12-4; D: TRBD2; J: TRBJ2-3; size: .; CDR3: CASNLAGLTDTQYF; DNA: TGTGCCAGCAATCTAGCGGGATTGACAGATACGCAGTATTTT
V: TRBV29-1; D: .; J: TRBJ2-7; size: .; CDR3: CSVETVYEQYF; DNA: TGCAGCGTAGAGACAGTCTACGAGCAGTACTTC
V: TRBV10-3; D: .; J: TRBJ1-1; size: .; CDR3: CAIREGTTGEAFF; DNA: TGTGCCATCAGGGAGGGGACAACGGGTGAAGCTTTCTTT
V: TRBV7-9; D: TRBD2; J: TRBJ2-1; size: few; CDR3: CASSTKREGYNEQFF; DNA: TGTGCCAGCAGCACTAAGCGGGAGGGTTACAATGAGCAGTTCTTC
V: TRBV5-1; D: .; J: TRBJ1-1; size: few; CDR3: CASSDSGRMNTEAFF; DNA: TGCGCCAGCAGCGACTCAGGGAGGATGAACACTGAAGCTTTCTTT
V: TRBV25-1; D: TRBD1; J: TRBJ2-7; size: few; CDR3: CASSGRDSLVYEQYF; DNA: TGTGCCAGCAGTGGCCGGGACAGCCTAGTCTACGAGCAGTACTTC
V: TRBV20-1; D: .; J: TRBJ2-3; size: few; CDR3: CSAALRGTDTQYF; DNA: TGCAGTGCTGCCCTCCGGGGGACAGATACGCAGTATTTT
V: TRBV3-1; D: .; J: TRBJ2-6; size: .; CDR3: CASSQASASGANVLTF; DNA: TGTGCCAGCAGCCAAGCGTCAGCCTCTGGGGCCAACGTCCTGACTTTC
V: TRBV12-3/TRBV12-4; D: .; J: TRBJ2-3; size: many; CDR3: CASSSGRDTQYF; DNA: TGTGCCAGCAGTTCTGGGAGGGATACGCAGTATTTT
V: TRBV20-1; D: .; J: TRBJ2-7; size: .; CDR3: CSARELVFYEQYF; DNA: TGCAGTGCTAGAGAGCTCGTCTTCTACGAGCAGTACTTC
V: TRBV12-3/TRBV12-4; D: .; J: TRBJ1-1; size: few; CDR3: CASSLLRDKAFF; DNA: TGTGCCAGCAGTTTACTCCGGGACAAAGCTTTCTTT
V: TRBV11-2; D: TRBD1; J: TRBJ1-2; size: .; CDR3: CASSLDRTGVVYGYTF; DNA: TGTGCCAGCAGCTTAGATCGGACAGGGGTGGTCTATGGCTACACCTTC
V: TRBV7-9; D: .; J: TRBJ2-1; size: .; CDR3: CASSLAREYRTSYNEQFF; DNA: TGTGCCAGCAGCTTAGCGAGGGAGTATCGAACTTCCTACAATGAGCAGTTCTTC
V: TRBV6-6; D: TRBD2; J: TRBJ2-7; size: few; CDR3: CASNKGTTSYEQYF; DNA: TGTGCCAGCAACAAGGGGACTACCTCCTACGAGCAGTACTTC
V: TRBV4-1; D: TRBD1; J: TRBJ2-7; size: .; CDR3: CASSQPTLQGVRQYF; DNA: TGCGCCAGCAGCCAACCTACTTTACAGGGGGTAAGGCAGTACTTC
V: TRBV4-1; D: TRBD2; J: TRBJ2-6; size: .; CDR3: CASSQALAGLGSGANVLTF; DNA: TGCGCCAGCAGCCAAGCCCTAGCGGGATTAGGCTCTGGGGCCAACGTCCTGACTTTC
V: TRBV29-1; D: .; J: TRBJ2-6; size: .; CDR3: CSAQWGANVLTF; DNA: TGCAGCGCCCAGTGGGGGGCCAACGTCCTGACTTTC
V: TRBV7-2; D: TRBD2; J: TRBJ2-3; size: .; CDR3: CATGPGSTSWDTQYF; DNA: TGTGCCACCGGACCGGGTTCGACTAGCTGGGATACGCAGTATTTT
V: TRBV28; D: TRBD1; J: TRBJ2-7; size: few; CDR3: CASRGTGGPYEQYF; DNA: TGTGCCAGCAGAGGGACAGGGGGGCCCTACGAGCAGTACTTC
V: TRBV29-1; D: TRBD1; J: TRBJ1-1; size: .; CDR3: CSVEGGQGNTEAFF; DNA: TGCAGCGTTGAAGGGGGACAGGGGAACACTGAAGCTTTCTTT
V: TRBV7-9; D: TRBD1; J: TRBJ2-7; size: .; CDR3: CASSLAPSTGGDHEQYF; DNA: TGTGCCAGCAGCTTAGCTCCATCGACAGGGGGGGACCACGAGCAGTACTTC
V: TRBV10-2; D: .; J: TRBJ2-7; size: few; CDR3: CASSESGGAGEQYF; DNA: TGCGCCAGCAGTGAGTCTGGGGGGGCCGGCGAGCAGTACTTC
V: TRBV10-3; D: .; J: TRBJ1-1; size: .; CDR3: CAISALGVANTEAFF; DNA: TGTGCCATCAGTGCGTTGGGTGTCGCGAACACTGAAGCTTTCTTT
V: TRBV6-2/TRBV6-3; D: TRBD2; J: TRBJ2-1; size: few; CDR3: CASSSAGAGGWDEQFF; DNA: TGTGCCAGCAGTTCCGCGGGAGCGGGAGGTTGGGATGAGCAGTTCTTC
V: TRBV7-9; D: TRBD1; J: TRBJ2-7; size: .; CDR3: CASSLGGTELSYEQYF; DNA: TGTGCCAGCAGCTTAGGGGGGACAGAACTTTCCTACGAGCAGTACTTC
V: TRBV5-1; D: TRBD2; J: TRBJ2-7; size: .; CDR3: CASSLARGLAGEYEQYF; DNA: TGCGCCAGCAGCTTGGCTCGGGGACTAGCGGGAGAATACGAGCAGTACTTC
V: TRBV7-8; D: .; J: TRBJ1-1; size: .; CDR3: CASTYSANTEAFF; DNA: TGTGCCAGCACCTATTCAGCGAACACTGAAGCTTTCTTT
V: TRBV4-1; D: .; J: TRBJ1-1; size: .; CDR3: CASSQTKPGEAFF; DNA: TGCGCCAGCAGCCAAACTAAACCCGGGGAAGCTTTCTTT
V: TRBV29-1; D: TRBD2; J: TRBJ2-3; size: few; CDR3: CSVRQRGGRTDTQYF; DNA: TGCAGCGTCAGGCAGCGGGGGGGCAGGACAGATACGCAGTATTTT
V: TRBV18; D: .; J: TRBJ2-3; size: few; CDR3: CASSPGGTQAQYF; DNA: TGTGCCAGCTCACCAGGGGGGACTCAGGCGCAGTATTTT
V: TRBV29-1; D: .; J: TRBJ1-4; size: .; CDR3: CSVGSVHGEKLFF; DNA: TGCAGCGTTGGCTCGGTTCATGGGGAAAAACTGTTTTTT
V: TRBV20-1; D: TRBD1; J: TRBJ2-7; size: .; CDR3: CSARQGASYEQYF; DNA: TGCAGTGCTAGACAGGGGGCCTCCTACGAGCAGTACTTC
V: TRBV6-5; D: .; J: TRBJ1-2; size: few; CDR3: CASSYSDAGVTHFYGYTF; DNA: TGTGCCAGCAGTTACTCGGATGCGGGGGTCACCCACTTTTATGGCTACACCTTC
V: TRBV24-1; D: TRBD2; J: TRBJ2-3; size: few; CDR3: CATSDPGTSESDTQYF; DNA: TGTGCCACCAGTGATCCCGGGACTAGCGAATCAGATACGCAGTATTTT
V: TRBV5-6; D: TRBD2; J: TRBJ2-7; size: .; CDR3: CASSLREGTYEQYF; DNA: TGTGCCAGCAGCTTGAGGGAGGGGACCTACGAGCAGTACTTC
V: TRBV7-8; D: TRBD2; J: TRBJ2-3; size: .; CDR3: CASRQTSGSSDTQYF; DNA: TGTGCCAGCAGACAGACTAGCGGGAGCTCAGATACGCAGTATTTT
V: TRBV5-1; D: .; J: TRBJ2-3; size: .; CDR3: CASSLEGGVGTDTQYF; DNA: TGCGCCAGCAGCTTGGAGGGGGGCGTGGGCACAGATACGCAGTATTTT
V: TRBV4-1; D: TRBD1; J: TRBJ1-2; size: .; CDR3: CASSRDRGGNYGYTF; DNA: TGCGCCAGCAGCCGGGACAGGGGAGGAAACTATGGCTACACCTTC
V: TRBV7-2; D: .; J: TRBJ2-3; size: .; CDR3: CASSARRGAGFTDTQYF; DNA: TGTGCCAGCAGCGCCCGCCGTGGGGCTGGGTTCACAGATACGCAGTATTTT
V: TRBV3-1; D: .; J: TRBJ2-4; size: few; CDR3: CASSPTQRRDKNIQYF; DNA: TGTGCCAGCAGCCCTACCCAGAGGCGGGACAAAAACATTCAGTACTTC
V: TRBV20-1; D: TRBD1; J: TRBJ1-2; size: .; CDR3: CSARDRVNYGYTF; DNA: TGCAGTGCTAGGGACAGGGTCAACTATGGCTACACCTTC
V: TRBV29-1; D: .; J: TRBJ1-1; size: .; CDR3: CSVDSNTEAFF; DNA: TGCAGCGTTGACTCGAACACTGAAGCTTTCTTT
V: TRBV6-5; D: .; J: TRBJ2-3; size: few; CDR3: CASSPTGPYTDTQYF; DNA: TGTGCCAGCAGTCCGACAGGCCCTTACACAGATACGCAGTATTTT
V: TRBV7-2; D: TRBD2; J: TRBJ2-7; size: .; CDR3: CASSSLAGDSYEQYF; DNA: TGTGCCAGCAGCTCTCTGGCGGGGGATTCCTACGAGCAGTACTTC
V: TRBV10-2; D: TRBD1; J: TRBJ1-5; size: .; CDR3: CASTGQEYQPQHF; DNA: TGCGCCAGCACTGGACAGGAATATCAGCCCCAGCATTTT
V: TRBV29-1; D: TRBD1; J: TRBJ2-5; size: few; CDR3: CSAGTEQETQYF; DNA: TGCAGCGCTGGGACAGAACAAGAGACCCAGTACTTC
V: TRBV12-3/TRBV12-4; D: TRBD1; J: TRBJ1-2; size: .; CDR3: CASSPSGQIYGYTF; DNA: TGTGCCAGCAGTCCTTCGGGACAGATCTATGGCTACACCTTC
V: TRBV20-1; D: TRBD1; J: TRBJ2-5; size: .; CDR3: CSAIGQGVRETQYF; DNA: TGCAGTGCCATCGGACAGGGAGTTAGGGAGACCCAGTACTTC
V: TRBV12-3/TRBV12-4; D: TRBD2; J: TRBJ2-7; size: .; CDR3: CASSLRLAGRFEQYF; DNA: TGTGCCAGCAGTTTAAGGCTAGCGGGACGATTCGAGCAGTACTTC